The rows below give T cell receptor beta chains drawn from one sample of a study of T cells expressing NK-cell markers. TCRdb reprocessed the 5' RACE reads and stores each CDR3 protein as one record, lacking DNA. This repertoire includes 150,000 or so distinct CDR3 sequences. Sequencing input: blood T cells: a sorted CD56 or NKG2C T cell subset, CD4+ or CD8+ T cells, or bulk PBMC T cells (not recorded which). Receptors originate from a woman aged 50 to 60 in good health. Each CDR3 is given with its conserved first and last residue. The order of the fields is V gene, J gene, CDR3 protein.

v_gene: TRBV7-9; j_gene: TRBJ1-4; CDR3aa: CASSSTVNTEDEEKLFF
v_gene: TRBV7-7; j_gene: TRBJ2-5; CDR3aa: CASSHQSGRQETQYF
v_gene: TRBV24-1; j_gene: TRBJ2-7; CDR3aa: CATSDTENPREQYF
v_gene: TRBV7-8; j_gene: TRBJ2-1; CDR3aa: CAARLNNEQFF
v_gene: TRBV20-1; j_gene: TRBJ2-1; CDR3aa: CSARDMRVRGEQFF
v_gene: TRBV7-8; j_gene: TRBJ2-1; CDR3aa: CASSLAARRGYNEQFF
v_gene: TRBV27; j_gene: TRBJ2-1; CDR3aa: CASSLIPGDEQFF
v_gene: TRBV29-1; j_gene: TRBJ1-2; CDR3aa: CSVVEGDYGYTF
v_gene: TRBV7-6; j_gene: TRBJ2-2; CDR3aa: CASSPGSAGELFF
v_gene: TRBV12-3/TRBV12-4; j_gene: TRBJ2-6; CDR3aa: CASSGGANVLTF
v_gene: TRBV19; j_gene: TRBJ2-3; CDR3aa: CASSIDPSTDTQYF
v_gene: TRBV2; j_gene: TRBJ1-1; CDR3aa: CASSGMEAAAFF
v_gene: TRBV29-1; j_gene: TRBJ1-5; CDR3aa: CSVAAGTGAGNQPQHF
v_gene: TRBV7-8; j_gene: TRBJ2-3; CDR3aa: CASSSKHRDYQTDTQYF